This T cell receptor (beta chain) derives from a study of control samples from healthy donors and cancer patients. The table came from immunoSEQ multiplex PCR; TCRdb's copy has only in-frame clones and leaves some out. Among about 130,000 clones listed, roughly 88% were seen once. CDR3 length: 16 amino acids. The trim removed 2 bases at V and 3 bases at J, leaving 5 bases unmatched. Looked up from germline, CDR1 is MNHEY and CDR2 is SVGAGI. This clonotype was sampled from a man aged 45-65 years in good health. V gene TRBV6-5 combines with J gene TRBJ2-2; 8 positions agree with TRBD2. Sequencing used blood. CDR3 in DNA: TGTGCCAGCAGTTACGGGGCGGGGGGCGACACCGGGGAGCTGTTTTTT. It is translated as CASSYGAGGDTGELFF.